A single sample is the source of the 7 T cell receptor beta chains below, sequenced in a study of control samples from healthy donors and cancer patients. Sequenced by immunoSEQ multiplex PCR; TCRdb stores in-frame clones only, minus some. The table records 20,000 to 25,000 clones, approximately 80% of them present only once. Sequencing input: PBMCs. The receptors here all came from a man aged 60 to 75 with colorectal cancer.

The chain uses TRBV13 and TRBJ2-1, with 16 nucleotides matching TRBD2. CDR1 PRHDT and CDR2 FYEKMQ come from the germline V gene (reference sequence). Trimming took 6 bases from V and 4 from J; bases not matched to a gene: 9. The CDR3 covers 18 residues. The CDR3 loop reads CASRKGLAGGPVYNEQFF. The CDR3 bases are TGTGCCAGCAGGAAGGGACTAGCGGGGGGGCCCGTGTACAATGAGCAGTTCTTC.

This clone was observed a few times. The chain is built from TRBV19 and TRBJ1-4; the D is unclear. V lost 2 bases to trimming and J lost 8 bases, with 15 bases between them. CDR1 LNHDA and CDR2 SQIVND come from the germline V gene (reference sequence). The CDR3 runs to 15 residues. CDR3 DNA: TGTGCCAGTAGTATATCCCCTGTCAGTGGGGAAAAACTGTTTTTT. Protein product: CASSISPVSGEKLFF.

The rearrangement uses TRBV4-2 and TRBJ1-2; D gene unclear. There are 13 residues in the CDR3. Germline V gene sequence: CDR1 LGHNA, CDR2 YNFKEQ. Trimming cost V 4 bases and J 6 bases, with 12 bases left between them. The DNA of the CDR3 is TGTGCCAGCAGCCTATCAGACATGAATGGCTACACCTTC. Translation gives CASSLSDMNGYTF.

V and J are TRBV7-9 and TRBJ2-1; TRBD1 might be the D (6 bases). Trimming took off 4 bases at V and 6 bases at J, with 16 bases between the two ends. The germline CDR1 and CDR2 sequences are SEHNR and FQNEAQ (reference sequence). This CDR3 spans 15 amino acids. The CDR3 sequence: CASSWVETGVNEQFF. For the CDR3, the DNA is TGTGCCAGCAGCTGGGTAGAGACAGGAGTCAATGAGCAGTTCTTC.

The table lists this clone with a few counts. V gene TRBV4-1 combines with J gene TRBJ2-3; 12 bases agree with TRBD2. The CDR3 contains 17 residues. V was clipped by 3 bases and J by 6 bases; unmatched bases: 10. The germline V gene encodes CDR1 MGHRA and CDR2 YSYEKL. This chain's CDR3 is CASSHSGLAGLGDTQYF. In DNA form, the CDR3 reads TGCGCCAGCAGCCATTCCGGACTAGCGGGACTCGGGGATACGCAGTATTTT.

V and J are TRBV6-4 and TRBJ1-1; TRBD1 aligns across 8 bases. Trimming at V came to 0 bases and at J to 7 bases, leaving 10 bases not matched to a gene. Germline loops: CDR1 MRHNA, CDR2 SNTAGT. This CDR3 has 16 residues. CDR3 bases: TGTGCCAGCAGTGACTCTACGGCAGGGGGCTTCAGTGAAGCTTTCTTT. It specifies CASSDSTAGGFSEAFF.

The chain joins TRBV6-5 to TRBJ1-1, with D uncertain. The CDR3 loop spans 12 amino acids. Germline CDR1 is MNHEY and CDR2 is SVGAGI. Trimming shortened V by 2 bases and J by 7 bases, and 8 bases separated the two germline ends. The CDR3 here is CASSYRVGEAFF. In nucleotides, the CDR3 is TGTGCCAGCAGTTACAGGGTTGGTGAAGCTTTCTTT.